The 3 T cell receptor beta chains below come from one sample, sequenced in a study of T-cell reconstitution after alpha-beta-depleted transplantation in children. Researchers prepared the TCRbeta library using unique molecular identifiers, the study reports. TCRdb redid the calling of the PCR reads with MiXCR, one entry per CDR3 protein. Counted here are a few hundred thousand distinct CDR3 sequences, 10% to 15% occurring once; the ten biggest clones make up about 2%. The source was PBMCs, mostly from graft donor cells, collected 360 days after TCRalphabeta/CD19-depleted stem cell transplant. The receptors shown here come from a male patient younger than 18 who had a stem cell transplant for acute myeloid leukemia, so the T cells may come from the graft donor.

This clonotype turned up a few times. The chain is built from TRBV7-9 and TRBJ1-4; D may be TRBD1 (5 bases). The CDR3 has 14 residues. CDR1 SEHNR and CDR2 FQNEAQ come from the germline V gene (reference sequence). Trimming left V 1 base short and J 6 bases short, with 9 bases between. CDR3 sequence: CASSLGQYHEKLFF. CDR3 DNA: TGTGCCAGCAGCTTAGGACAGTACCATGAAAAACTGTTTTTT.

V usage is TRBV7-2 and J usage is TRBJ2-2; unclear D gene. The V gene's germline CDR1 is SGHTA and CDR2 FQGNSA. The V end was cut by 4 bases, the J end by 4 bases, with 19 bases between. The CDR3 covers 17 residues. For the CDR3, the DNA is TGTGCCAGCAGCTCTAAGACCCATCTCCTATTCACCGGGGAGCTGTTTTTT. Protein sequence: CASSSKTHLLFTGELFF.

This clonotype was counted ten times or more. The genes are TRBV12-3 or TRBV12-4 and TRBJ2-3; no clear D gene. The CDR3 loop spans 11 amino acids. Trimming stripped 6 bases from V and 5 bases from J, with 6 bases between. CDR3: CASRTGDTQYF. The DNA of the CDR3 is TGTGCCAGCAGGACGGGAGATACGCAGTATTTT.